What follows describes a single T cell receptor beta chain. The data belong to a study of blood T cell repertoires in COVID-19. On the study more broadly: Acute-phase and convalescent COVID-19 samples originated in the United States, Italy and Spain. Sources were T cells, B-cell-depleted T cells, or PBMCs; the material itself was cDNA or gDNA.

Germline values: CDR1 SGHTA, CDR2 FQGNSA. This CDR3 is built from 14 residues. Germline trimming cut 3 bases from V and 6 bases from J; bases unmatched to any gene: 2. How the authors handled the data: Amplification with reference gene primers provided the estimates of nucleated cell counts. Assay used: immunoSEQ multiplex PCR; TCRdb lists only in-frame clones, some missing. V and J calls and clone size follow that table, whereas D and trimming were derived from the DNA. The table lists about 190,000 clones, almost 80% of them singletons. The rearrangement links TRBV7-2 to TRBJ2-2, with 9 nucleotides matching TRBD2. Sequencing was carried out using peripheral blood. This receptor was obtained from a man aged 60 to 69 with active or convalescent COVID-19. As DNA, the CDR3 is TGTGCCAGCAGCTTGATAGCGGGAGCCGGGGAGCTGTTTTTT. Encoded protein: CASSLIAGAGELFF.